Below are 28 T cell receptor beta chains sequenced from a single sample in a study of a mutant IDH1 vaccine in newly diagnosed glioma. Time point meaning: baseline, week 1 (first vaccination visit). Regarding treatment: pre-vaccination baseline after standard-of-care therapy. Generated by immunoSEQ multiplex PCR, the TCRdb table keeps only in-frame clones and is missing some. This repertoire shows about 92,000 clones, around 82% found once; its top ten account for approximately 7.4%. This specimen consisted of PBMCs, obtained from a glioma patient treated with radiotherapy, temozolomide or both. Source of these receptors: a woman aged 50 to 60 with glioma.

This clone was counted between two and nine times. This chain uses TRBV7-2 with TRBJ1-1; D is uncertain. V was cut by 3 bases and J by 0 bases, with 5 bases left in between. The CDR3 covers 13 residues. Germline V gives CDR1 SGHTA, CDR2 FQGNSA. The CDR3 loop is CASSFTVNTEAFF. CDR3 bases: TGTGCCAGCAGCTTTACAGTGAACACTGAAGCTTTCTTT.

The table lists this clone with a few counts. The J gene is TRBJ1-1, the V gene TRBV4-3, with D perhaps matching TRBD1 (6 bases). This CDR3 is built from 13 residues. CDR1 is LGHNA and CDR2 is YSLEER in the germline V gene. Between the trimmed V and J ends, which lost 3 bases and 2 bases, there was a span of 7 bases. The CDR3 DNA follows: TGCGCCAGCAGCCAGACAGGCAACACTGAAGCTTTCTTT. This translates into CASSQTGNTEAFF.

CDR3 in DNA: TGTGCCTGGCAGGGGAGTAGCATGAATTCACCCCTCCACTTT. Translating it yields CAWQGSSMNSPLHF. This chain joins TRBV30 and TRBJ1-6; tentative D call: TRBD1 (6 bases). Germline V gene data show CDR1 as GTSNPN and CDR2 as SVGIG (reference sequence). Trimming removed 5 bases at V and 7 bases at J, with 15 bases between. The CDR3 covers 14 residues.

This clone was observed once. The V call is TRBV5-4, the J call TRBJ2-3; 9 bases fit TRBD2. Looked up from germline, CDR1 is SGHNT and CDR2 is YYREEE (reference sequence). This CDR3 has 17 amino acids. With V trimmed by 0 bases and J by 2 bases, 7 bases remained unmatched. The CDR3: CASSLGSGGSPTDTQYF. The DNA of the CDR3 is TGTGCCAGCAGCTTGGGAAGCGGGGGGTCCCCCACAGATACGCAGTATTTT.

This chain uses TRBV4-3 with TRBJ2-5; D is perhaps TRBD1 (5 bases). The CDR3 runs to 16 residues. Trimming removed 2 bases from V and 5 bases from J, with 18 bases in between. Germline-derived CDR1 and CDR2 are LGHNA and YSLEER. CDR3 nucleotide sequence: TGCGCCAGCAGCCAAAGTAGGGGATCAACGTGGGAGACCCAGTACTTC. The encoded protein is CASSQSRGSTWETQYF.

The chain combines TRBV9 with TRBJ2-3, with D tentatively TRBD2 (7 bases). CDR1 is SGDLS and CDR2 is YYNGEE in the germline V gene. The CDR3 spans 14 residues. Deletions cut 5 bases from V and 2 bases from J, with 12 bases between. CDR3 nucleotides: TGTGCCAGCAGTAGACGGGGGGCCACAGATACGCAGTATTTT. Encoded protein: CASSRRGATDTQYF.

The genes are TRBV7-8 and TRBJ1-3; D is ambiguous. Looked up from germline, CDR1 is SGHVS and CDR2 is FQNEAQ. The length of the CDR3 is 15 residues. Between the trimmed V and J ends, which lost 6 bases and 4 bases, there was a span of 16 bases. The CDR3, as DNA: TGTGCCAGCAGGGATAAGGCGTCGCCCGGAAACACCATATATTTT. Amino acids: CASRDKASPGNTIYF.

CDR3 protein: CASSHPDYRVVRYGYTF. CDR3 DNA sequence: TGTGCCAGTAGCCACCCTGATTACAGGGTCGTGAGGTATGGCTACACCTTC. The chain has TRBV19 and TRBJ1-2; D possibly corresponds to TRBD1 (6 bases). V was clipped by 6 bases and J by 5 bases, with 25 bases between them. This CDR3 comprises 17 residues. Germline V gene lookup returns CDR1 LNHDA and CDR2 SQIVND (reference sequence).

J is TRBJ2-3 and V is TRBV19, with D tentatively TRBD1 (5 bases). The germline CDR1 and CDR2 sequences are LNHDA and SQIVND (reference sequence). The CDR3 is made up of 12 amino acids. The V gene lost 5 bases and the J gene lost 5 bases, with 8 bases spanning the gap. In nucleotides, the CDR3 is TGTGCCAGTAGTCCCAGGGAAGATACGCAGTATTTT. Translation gives CASSPREDTQYF. Full variable domain (missing parts from reference TRBV19 and TRBJ2-3): DGGITQSPKYLFRKEGQNVTLSCEQNLNHDAMYWYRQDPGQGLRLIYYSQIVNDFQKGDIAEGYSVSREKKESFPLTVTSAQKNPTAFYLCASSPREDTQYFGPGTRLTVL.

The gene calls are TRBV4-2 and TRBJ2-7; D tentatively fits TRBD1 or TRBD2 (6 bases each). Germline-derived CDR1 and CDR2 are LGHNA and YNFKEQ. Trimming removed 3 bases at V and 0 bases at J, with 15 bases between. This CDR3 has 16 amino acids. The CDR3 bases are TGTGCCAGCAGCCAGGTCCTCGGGGGCGCCTCCTACGAGCAGTACTTC. Its protein is CASSQVLGGASYEQYF.

The chain employs TRBV6-5 and TRBJ2-2, with D maybe TRBD2 (5 bases). V was trimmed by 0 bases and J by 3 bases, leaving 5 bases between them. CDR3 size: 14 residues. Per the germline V gene, CDR1 is MNHEY and CDR2 is SVGAGI. CDR3 amino acids: CASSYSRDTGELFF. CDR3 in DNA: TGTGCCAGCAGTTACTCGAGGGACACCGGGGAGCTGTTTTTT.

The J gene is TRBJ1-2, the V gene TRBV5-4; unclear D gene. This CDR3 is built from 16 residues. The germline V gene has CDR1 SGHNT and CDR2 YYREEE (reference sequence). V was cut by 0 bases and J by 6 bases, with 18 bases left in between. In DNA, the CDR3 is TGTGCCAGCAGCTTGGGGGTGGACCGGACGGGCAATGGCTACACCTTC. Its translation: CASSLGVDRTGNGYTF.

This chain connects TRBV5-1 to TRBJ1-4, with TRBD1 matching over 7 bases. The CDR3 is 15 residues long. From germline, CDR1 is SGHRS and CDR2 YFSETQ. V lost 1 base and J lost 6; bases outside the gene matches: 6. The CDR3, as DNA: TGCGCCAGCAGCTTGAAGGGGGCAAGGGATGAAAAACTGTTTTTT. As protein: CASSLKGARDEKLFF. The full variable domain, rest sourced from reference TRBV5-1 and TRBJ1-4, is KAGVTQTPRYLIKTRGQQVTLSCSPISGHRSVSWYQQTPGQGLQFLFEYFSETQRNKGNFPGRFSGRQFSNSRSEMNVSTLELGDSALYLCASSLKGARDEKLFFGSGTQLSVL.

This clone was seen once. V usage is TRBV9 and J usage is TRBJ1-1, with D possibly being TRBD1 (5 bases). Germline CDR1 and CDR2: SGDLS and YYNGEE. The V gene lost 0 bases and the J gene lost 1 base, with 13 bases spanning the gap. CDR3 length: 16 residues. This CDR3 is CASSVGRGGRNTEAFF. CDR3 nucleotide sequence: TGTGCCAGCAGCGTAGGGAGGGGCGGACGGAACACTGAAGCTTTCTTT.

This sequence joins TRBV9 and TRBJ2-3; D possibly corresponds to TRBD2 (5 bases). CDR3 length equals 16 residues. The germline V gene has CDR1 SGDLS and CDR2 YYNGEE. Trimming stripped 1 base from V and 5 bases from J, with 17 bases between. Here the CDR3 reads CASSVTALPGKDTQYF. The CDR3 nucleotides read TGTGCCAGCAGCGTAACAGCCCTCCCGGGGAAAGATACGCAGTATTTT.

The V and J genes are TRBV30 and TRBJ1-2, with unresolved D. Germline-derived CDR1 and CDR2 are GTSNPN and SVGIG (reference sequence). The ends were cut back, 2 bases at V and 7 bases at J, with 11 bases in the middle. CDR3 length: 12 residues. CDR3 sequence (DNA): TGTGCCTGGAGTTCCCCAAAGTTTGGCTACACCTTC. Amino acids: CAWSSPKFGYTF.

The V gene is TRBV6-5, the J gene TRBJ2-7; 11 bases agree with TRBD1. The junction had 3 bases not matched to a gene; V was cut back by 8 bases and J by 3 bases. This CDR3 comprises 13 residues. Germline assignment: CDR1 MNHEY and CDR2 SVGAGI. This chain's CDR3 is CASEDRGHYEQYF. CDR3 nucleotides: TGTGCCAGCGAGGACAGGGGGCACTACGAGCAGTACTTC.

The rearrangement joins TRBV6-1 to TRBJ2-6, with D hard to call. Germline assignment: CDR1 MNHNS and CDR2 SASEGT. This CDR3 contains 15 residues. V lost 6 bases, J lost 0 bases, and 9 bases lay in between. CDR3 protein: CASSTSYSGANVLTF. For the CDR3, the DNA is TGTGCCAGCAGCACCTCTTACTCTGGGGCCAACGTCCTGACTTTC.

This clone was counted once. The chain employs TRBV29-1 and TRBJ2-7; D unclear. Germline CDR1 is SQVTM and CDR2 is ANQGSEA. V was cut by 4 bases and J by 4 bases, with 8 bases left in between. The length of the CDR3 is 11 residues. The CDR3 protein is CSVARAYEQYF. CDR3 bases: TGCAGCGTTGCCAGAGCTTACGAGCAGTACTTC.

The chain has TRBV7-9 and TRBJ2-7; D may match TRBD1 or TRBD2 (5 bases each). In germline, CDR1 is SEHNR, CDR2 FQNEAQ (reference sequence). Trimming cost V 4 bases and J 5 bases, with 12 bases left between them. The CDR3 runs 13 residues. The CDR3 reads CASSSGRGDEQYF. The DNA of the CDR3 is TGTGCCAGCAGCTCGGGTCGAGGGGACGAGCAGTACTTC.

This chain joins TRBV6-5 and TRBJ1-1, with D possibly TRBD1 on 6 matching bases. This CDR3 is 11 amino acids long. Trimming pared 11 bases from V and 1 base from J, leaving 8 bases between. Germline V gene sequence: CDR1 MNHEY, CDR2 SVGAGI. This CDR3 is CAGGRNTEAFF. CDR3 nucleotide sequence: TGTGCCGGGGGCAGGAACACTGAAGCTTTCTTT.

The chain employs TRBV30 and TRBJ2-7; 10 nucleotides line up with TRBD1. CDR3 length: 15 amino acids. Losses at the gene ends were 2 bases for V and 4 bases for J; bases not matched to a gene: 8. Per germline, CDR1 GTSNPN and CDR2 SVGIG (reference sequence). The CDR3 protein is CAWSLTGGARYEQYF. The CDR3 DNA follows: TGTGCCTGGAGTTTGACAGGGGGCGCGAGGTACGAGCAGTACTTC.

J is TRBJ2-1 and V is TRBV5-4; no definite D call. V lost 2 bases, J lost 8 bases, and 8 bases lay in between. This CDR3 is 12 amino acids long. Germline lookup yields CDR1 SGHNT and CDR2 YYREEE (reference sequence). The CDR3 coding sequence is TGTGCCAGCAGCTTACGTAGATATGAGCAGTTCTTC. It encodes CASSLRRYEQFF.

The chain is built from TRBV7-2 and TRBJ1-2, with 9 bases that match TRBD1. V gave up 5 bases and J gave up 2 bases; unmatched junction bases: 6. The CDR3 loop spans 15 amino acids. The germline V gene has CDR1 SGHTA and CDR2 FQGNSA. Here the CDR3 DNA reads TGTGCCAGCAGCGAACAACAGGGGGCGAACTATGGCTACACCTTC. This gives the protein CASSEQQGANYGYTF.

CDR3 nucleotides: TGTGCCAGCAGCTTAACTAGCCCACAGGGAGAGCAGTTCTTC. Residues: CASSLTSPQGEQFF. The chain joins TRBV7-9 to TRBJ2-1; D tentatively fits TRBD1 or TRBD2 (6 bases each). This CDR3 is built from 14 residues. Per germline, CDR1 SEHNR and CDR2 FQNEAQ (reference sequence). Deletions cut 2 bases from V and 10 bases from J, with 15 bases between.

The chain combines TRBV19 with TRBJ1-1; maybe TRBD1 (5 bases). CDR3 length equals 14 residues. V shed 3 bases and J shed 1 base, with 9 bases lying between them. Germline CDR1 and CDR2: LNHDA and SQIVND (reference sequence). CDR3 region: CASSIAGGNTEAFF. Here the CDR3 DNA reads TGTGCCAGTAGTATCGCGGGGGGGAACACTGAAGCTTTCTTT.

This chain uses TRBV18 with TRBJ2-1; a possible D gene is TRBD2 (6 bases). CDR3 length equals 13 residues. V shed 3 bases and J shed 8 bases, with 11 bases lying between them. The germline V gene has CDR1 KGHSH and CDR2 LQKENI. The CDR3 DNA is TGTGCCAGCTCACCCCGTTCGGGGGATGAGCAGTTCTTC. Translation: CASSPRSGDEQFF.

V and J are TRBV5-1 and TRBJ1-2; 7 nucleotides align to TRBD1. Looked up from germline, CDR1 is SGHRS and CDR2 is YFSETQ. The junction had 5 bases not matched to a gene; V was cut back by 3 bases and J by 6 bases. The CDR3 has 13 amino acids. CDR3 DNA: TGCGCCAGCAGCTCCTCAGGGGGGGATGGCTACACCTTC. Translation: CASSSSGGDGYTF.